These 21 T cell receptor beta chains share one sample of origin, sequenced in a study of neurological immune-mediated disorders. Each CDR3 protein is one row after TCRdb ran MiXCR on the 5' RACE reads. Counted here are 20,000 to 25,000 distinct CDR3 sequences, 5.5% to 8% occurring once; the ten biggest clones make up 4.8%. Sequencing used PBMCs. These receptors came from a woman aged 40 to 50 in good health.

This clonotype was seen at least ten times. The J gene is TRBJ1-3, the V gene TRBV5-4; no firm D call. The CDR3 length is 13 residues. V lost 4 bases and J lost 5, with 10 bases in between. In germline, CDR1 is SGHNT, CDR2 YYREEE (reference sequence). This CDR3 is CASSPGPRNTIYF. As DNA, the CDR3 is TGTGCCAGCAGCCCTGGACCGAGAAACACCATATATTTT.

Many counts were recorded for this clonotype. The rearrangement joins TRBV20-1 to TRBJ2-2; 12 bases fit TRBD2. From germline, CDR1 is DFQATT and CDR2 SNEGSKA (reference sequence). After removal of 5 bases from V and 4 bases from J, the junction contained 20 bases not matched to a gene. The CDR3 runs to 20 residues. This chain's CDR3 is CSAPYRLAGATRWGTGELFF. The CDR3 DNA is TGCAGTGCTCCTTACCGACTAGCGGGAGCGACACGATGGGGCACCGGGGAGCTGTTTTTT.

The chain recombines TRBV11-3 with TRBJ1-5; 7 positions match TRBD1. Germline V gene data show CDR1 as SGHNT and CDR2 as YENEEA. The CDR3 contains 16 residues. V dropped 1 base and J dropped 1; count of bases not matched to a gene: 4. CDR3 residues: CASSLAHRGSNQPQHF. In DNA, the CDR3 is TGTGCCAGCAGCTTAGCCCACAGGGGAAGCAATCAGCCCCAGCATTTT.

Within the sample, this clonotype is medium-sized. The rearrangement links TRBV4-2 to TRBJ2-1; D possibly matches TRBD1 or TRBD2 (6 bases each). V shed 1 base and J shed 1 base, with 11 bases lying between them. Germline V gene data show CDR1 as LGHNA and CDR2 as YNFKEQ. This CDR3 has 16 amino acids. The CDR3 nucleotides are TGTGCCAGCAGCCAAGTAGGAGGGGGTTCCTACAATGAGCAGTTCTTC. Protein product: CASSQVGGGSYNEQFF.

This clonotype was seen many times. The chain recombines TRBV10-3 with TRBJ2-5; 10 bases match TRBD2. CDR1 and CDR2 (germline): ENHRY, SYGVKD. CDR3 length: 17 amino acids. The junction had 11 bases not matched to a gene; V was cut back by 5 bases and J by 2 bases. The CDR3 reads CAISSTGTSVEQETQYF. Here the CDR3 DNA reads TGTGCCATCAGTAGTACCGGGACTAGCGTGGAGCAAGAGACCCAGTACTTC.

This clonotype was counted many times. J is TRBJ2-7 and V is TRBV20-1; 14 bases agree with TRBD2. The CDR3 totals 14 residues. Germline V gives CDR1 DFQATT, CDR2 SNEGSKA (reference sequence). In DNA, the CDR3 is TGCAGGGCCGGGACTAGCGGGAGAATCAACGAGCAGTACTTC. This codes for CRAGTSGRINEQYF.

This clonotype showed up just a few times. The V and J genes are TRBV3-1 and TRBJ2-1; 9 bases agree with TRBD2. Germline values: CDR1 LGHDT, CDR2 YNNKEL (reference sequence). This CDR3 is built from 16 residues. The ends lost 2 bases at V and 5 bases at J; junction bases unmatched: 7. The CDR3 region is CASSQPSGRRDNEQFF. The CDR3 DNA is TGTGCCAGCAGCCAACCCAGCGGGAGGAGAGACAATGAGCAGTTCTTC.

This clonotype was detected ten times or more. The chain joins TRBV20-1 to TRBJ1-3; no clear D gene. Germline lookup yields CDR1 DFQATT and CDR2 SNEGSKA (reference sequence). V lost 3 bases and J 1 base, leaving 13 bases between the germline ends. CDR3 size: 15 residues. The CDR3, as DNA: TGCAGTGCTAGGGCAGTGGAGGGATCTGGAAACACCATATATTTT. Translating it yields CSARAVEGSGNTIYF.

This clonotype was seen ten or more times. V is TRBV7-2 and J is TRBJ2-2; D is unclear. Germline CDR1 and CDR2: SGHTA and FQGNSA. Trimming stripped 6 bases from V and 2 bases from J, with 10 bases between. The CDR3 sequence is 14 residues long. The CDR3 coding sequence is TGTGCCAGCAGTATAGGAAGAAACACCGGGGAGCTGTTTTTT. This encodes CASSIGRNTGELFF.

This clonotype was recorded at least ten times. The V gene is TRBV5-1, the J gene TRBJ2-1, with 7 positions matching TRBD1. Germline V gives CDR1 SGHRS, CDR2 YFSETQ. V dropped 4 bases and J dropped 2; count of bases not matched to a gene: 3. This CDR3 spans 14 amino acids. This CDR3 is CASSLGQPYNEQFF. CDR3 DNA: TGCGCCAGCAGCCTGGGACAGCCCTACAATGAGCAGTTCTTC.

At least ten counts were recorded for this clonotype. The chain combines TRBV6-5 with TRBJ2-7, with 13 bases aligning to TRBD2. CDR1 MNHEY and CDR2 SVGAGI come from the germline V gene. Trimming at V came to 6 bases and at J to 3 bases, leaving 5 bases not matched to a gene. This CDR3 has 15 amino acids. The CDR3 protein is CASSPGLAGDYEQYF. The CDR3 DNA reads TGTGCCAGCAGCCCAGGACTAGCGGGAGACTACGAGCAGTACTTC.

This clonotype was detected many times. This sequence joins TRBV5-1 and TRBJ2-1; 7 positions agree with TRBD1. This CDR3 contains 16 residues. Germline V lookup: CDR1 SGHRS, CDR2 YFSETQ. The V gene end was trimmed by 3 bases and the J gene end by 3 bases; junction bases not matched to a gene: 9. The CDR3 sequence is CASSSGRDSYYNEQFF. The CDR3, as DNA: TGCGCCAGCAGCTCGGGCCGGGACAGTTACTACAATGAGCAGTTCTTC. The whole variable domain, filled in from reference TRBV5-1 and TRBJ2-1, reads KAGVTQTPRYLIKTRGQQVTLSCSPISGHRSVSWYQQTPGQGLQFLFEYFSETQRNKGNFPGRFSGRQFSNSRSEMNVSTLELGDSALYLCASSSGRDSYYNEQFFGPGTRLTVL.

This clonotype was picked up many times. The chain recombines TRBV20-1 with TRBJ1-5, with 10 bases fitting TRBD1. The CDR3 has 14 amino acids. From germline, CDR1 is DFQATT and CDR2 SNEGSKA (reference sequence). V lost 3 bases, J lost 7 bases, and 6 bases stayed unmatched. The chain's CDR3 is CSARTGGAGQPQHF. CDR3 DNA: TGCAGTGCTAGGACAGGGGGCGCGGGACAGCCCCAGCATTTT.

This clonotype was observed at least ten times. The chain joins TRBV20-1 to TRBJ2-7; the match to TRBD2 covers 9 bases. Germline CDR1 DFQATT, CDR2 SNEGSKA (reference sequence). CDR3 length: 13 residues. Trimming took 3 bases from V and 3 from J; bases not matched to a gene: 3. The CDR3 DNA reads TGCAGTGCTAGGGGACTAGCAGGCTACGAGCAGTACTTC. Translating gives CSARGLAGYEQYF.

This chain links TRBV7-2 with TRBJ2-3, with 9 bases matching TRBD2. CDR3 size: 14 residues. Germline CDR1 reads SGHTA; CDR2 reads FQGNSA. V lost 5 bases and J lost 0; bases outside the gene matches: 0. The CDR3, as DNA: TGTGCCAGCAGCACTAGCGGGAGCACAGATACGCAGTATTTT. This sequence encodes CASSTSGSTDTQYF. Based on the CDR3 plus reference TRBV7-2 and TRBJ2-3, the full variable domain is GAGVSQSPSNKVTEKGKDVELRCDPISGHTALYWYRQSLGQGLEFLIYFQGNSAPDKSGLPSDRFSAERTGGSVSTLTIQRTQQEDSAVYLCASSTSGSTDTQYFGPGTRLTVL.

Ten or more counts support this clonotype. V and J are TRBV28 and TRBJ2-5; 10 bases fit TRBD2. V gave up 5 bases and J gave up 4 bases; unmatched junction bases: 10. Germline CDR1 MDHEN, CDR2 SYDVKM. The CDR3 totals 16 residues. CDR3 residues: CASSPPSGSFGETQYF. The CDR3 region has the DNA TGTGCCAGCAGTCCGCCTAGCGGGAGTTTTGGAGAGACCCAGTACTTC. Full variable domain (missing parts from reference TRBV28 and TRBJ2-5): DVKVTQSSRYLVKRTGEKVFLECVQDMDHENMFWYRQDPGLGLRLIYFSYDVKMKEKGDIPEGYSVSREKKERFSLILESASTNQTSMYLCASSPPSGSFGETQYFGPGTRLLVL.

This clonotype was recorded many times. The rearrangement links TRBV10-3 to TRBJ2-7; no clear D. CDR1 is ENHRY, CDR2 SYGVKD, per germline. The CDR3 extends over 12 amino acids. V was trimmed by 0 bases and J by 7 bases, leaving 7 bases between them. Here the CDR3 reads CAISESSWEQYF. The CDR3 nucleotides read TGTGCCATCAGTGAGTCGTCTTGGGAGCAGTACTTC.

V is TRBV4-2 and J is TRBJ2-7; D is unclear. Germline loops: CDR1 LGHNA, CDR2 YNFKEQ. The CDR3 totals 20 residues. V was shortened by 4 bases and J by 0 bases, with 28 bases between the two germline ends. In DNA form, the CDR3 reads TGTGCCAGCAGCCCATCCGCAGCCACAGTAGGGCTTCGGAGCTCCTACGAGCAGTACTTC. Residues: CASSPSAATVGLRSSYEQYF.

The sample holds many counts of this clonotype. CDR3 sequence reads: CASSLVPGRAYNEQFF. The CDR3 bases are TGTGCCAGCAGCTTAGTGCCCGGGAGGGCATACAATGAGCAGTTCTTC. J is TRBJ2-1 and V is TRBV7-2, with 8 bases matching TRBD2. V shed 1 base, J shed 4 bases, and the junction held 6 bases outside the gene matches. The CDR3 loop spans 16 amino acids. The germline CDR1 and CDR2 sequences are SGHTA and FQGNSA.

In this sample, this clonotype turned up many times. V and J are TRBV3-1 and TRBJ2-2, with 9 bases matching TRBD2. This CDR3 contains 18 residues. CDR1 is LGHDT and CDR2 is YNNKEL in the germline V gene (reference sequence). With 0 bases clipped from V and 1 base from J, the junction kept 6 bases outside the gene matches. CDR3 loop: CASSQDAPSGMNTGELFF. CDR3 nucleotide sequence: TGTGCCAGCAGCCAAGATGCCCCTAGCGGGATGAACACCGGGGAGCTGTTTTTT. Full variable domain (remainder filled in from reference TRBV3-1 and TRBJ2-2): DTAVSQTPKYLVTQMGNDKSIKCEQNLGHDTMYWYKQDSKKFLKIMFSYNNKELIINETVPNRFSPKSPDKAHLNLHINSLELGDSAVYFCASSQDAPSGMNTGELFFGEGSRLTVL.

This clonotype was picked up many times. The V gene is TRBV20-1, the J gene TRBJ1-3, with D hard to call. V shed 6 bases and J shed 0 bases, with 15 bases lying between them. The CDR3 is 15 amino acids. Germline assignment: CDR1 DFQATT and CDR2 SNEGSKA (reference sequence). CDR3 sequence reads: CSAAPTLFSGNTIYF. As DNA, the CDR3 is TGCAGTGCCGCCCCTACGCTGTTCTCTGGAAACACCATATATTTT.